This T cell receptor beta chain comes out of a study of CD8+CD57+ T cells in acquired aplastic anemia. In regard to this clonotype: Compared with germline, one end of the junction differs, possibly owing to a read error.

Template material for TCR beta VDJ and CDR3 profiling consisted of genomic DNA. TCRdb re-called the reads with MiXCR, one entry per CDR3 protein. The sample lists around 200,000 distinct CDR3 sequences; 63% were seen once. Germline-derived CDR1 and CDR2 are SGHVS and FNYEAQ. The CDR3 totals 15 residues. Sequenced patients had shown CD8+CD57+ cell expansion by flow cytometry. The sample comprised sorted CD4+, CD8+, or CD8+CD57+ T cells (not recorded which) from PBMCs. This clonotype was obtained from a human donor with aplastic anemia. V usage is TRBV7-6 and J usage is TRBJ2-1; D gene uncertain. The CDR3 DNA reads TGTGCCAGCAGCCACGGTGGGGTCACCTACGATGAGCAGTTCTTC. Translated: CASSHGGVTYDEQFF.